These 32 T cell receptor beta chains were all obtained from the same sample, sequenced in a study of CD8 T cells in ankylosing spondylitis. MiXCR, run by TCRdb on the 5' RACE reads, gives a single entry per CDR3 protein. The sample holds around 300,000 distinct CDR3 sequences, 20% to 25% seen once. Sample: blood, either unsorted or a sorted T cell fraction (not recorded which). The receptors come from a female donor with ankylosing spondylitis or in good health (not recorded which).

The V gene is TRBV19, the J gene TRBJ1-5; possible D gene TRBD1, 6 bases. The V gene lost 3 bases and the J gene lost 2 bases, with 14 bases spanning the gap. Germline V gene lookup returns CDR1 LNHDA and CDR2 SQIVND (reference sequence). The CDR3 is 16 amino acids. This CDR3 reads CASSMGTGNGNQPQHF. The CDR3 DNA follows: TGTGCCAGTAGTATGGGAACAGGGAATGGCAATCAGCCCCAGCATTTT.

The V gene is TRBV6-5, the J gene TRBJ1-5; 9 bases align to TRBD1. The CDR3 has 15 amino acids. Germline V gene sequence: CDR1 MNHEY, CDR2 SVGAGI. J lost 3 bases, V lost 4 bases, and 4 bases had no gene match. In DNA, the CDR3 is TGTGCCAGCAGTTCGGACAGGGGTCTCAATCAGCCCCAGCATTTT. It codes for CASSSDRGLNQPQHF.

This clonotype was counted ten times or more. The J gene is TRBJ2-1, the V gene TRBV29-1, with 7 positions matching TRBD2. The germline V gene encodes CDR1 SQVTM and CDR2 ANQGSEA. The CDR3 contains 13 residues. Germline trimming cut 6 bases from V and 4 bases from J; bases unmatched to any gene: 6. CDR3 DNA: TGCAGCGTCCCGACTAGCACGTACAATGAGCAGTTCTTC. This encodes CSVPTSTYNEQFF.

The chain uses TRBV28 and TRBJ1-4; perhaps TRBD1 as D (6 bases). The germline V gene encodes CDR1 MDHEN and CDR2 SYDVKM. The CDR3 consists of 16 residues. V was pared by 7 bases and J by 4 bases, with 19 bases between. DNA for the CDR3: TGTGCCAGCAAACCCTCGGTAGGGGGAAGTAATGAAAAACTGTTTTTT. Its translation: CASKPSVGGSNEKLFF.

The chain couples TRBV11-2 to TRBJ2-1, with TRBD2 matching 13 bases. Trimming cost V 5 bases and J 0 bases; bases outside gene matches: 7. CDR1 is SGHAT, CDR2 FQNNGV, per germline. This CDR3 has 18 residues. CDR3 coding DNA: TGTGCCAGCAGCGGACGACTAGCGGGAGGCACCTCCTACAATGAGCAGTTCTTC. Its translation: CASSGRLAGGTSYNEQFF.

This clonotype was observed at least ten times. The CDR3 sequence: CSTPDRGYNEQFF. The DNA of the CDR3 is TGCAGCACCCCAGACAGGGGTTACAATGAGCAGTTCTTC. The gene calls are TRBV29-1 and TRBJ2-1; 8 nucleotides line up with TRBD1. The CDR3 loop spans 13 amino acids. V trimming: 8 bases; J trimming: 4 bases; junction bases outside the gene matches: 7. Per germline, CDR1 SQVTM and CDR2 ANQGSEA.

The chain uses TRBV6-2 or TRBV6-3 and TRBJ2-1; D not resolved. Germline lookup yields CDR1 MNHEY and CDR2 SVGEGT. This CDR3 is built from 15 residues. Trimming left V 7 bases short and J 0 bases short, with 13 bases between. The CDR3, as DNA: TGTGCCAGCACCCCTTTTTCTTCCTCCTACAATGAGCAGTTCTTC. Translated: CASTPFSSSYNEQFF.

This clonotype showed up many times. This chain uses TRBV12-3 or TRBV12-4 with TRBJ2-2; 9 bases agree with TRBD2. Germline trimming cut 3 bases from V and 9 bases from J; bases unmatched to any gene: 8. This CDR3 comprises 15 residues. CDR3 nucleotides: TGTGCCAGCAGTTTCCTAGCGGGACCCCTAAGGGAGCTGTTTTTT. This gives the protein CASSFLAGPLRELFF.

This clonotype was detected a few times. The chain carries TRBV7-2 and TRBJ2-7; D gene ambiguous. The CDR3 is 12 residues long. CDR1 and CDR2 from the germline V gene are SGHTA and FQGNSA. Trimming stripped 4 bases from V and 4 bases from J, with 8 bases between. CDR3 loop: CASSSDDYEQYF. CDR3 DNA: TGTGCCAGCAGCTCTGATGATTACGAGCAGTACTTC.

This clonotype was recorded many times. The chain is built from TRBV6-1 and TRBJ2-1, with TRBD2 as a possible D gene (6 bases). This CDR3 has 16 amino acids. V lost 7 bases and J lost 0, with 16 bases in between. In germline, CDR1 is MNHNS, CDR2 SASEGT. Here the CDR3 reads CASTTGDPRSYNEQFF. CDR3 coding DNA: TGTGCCAGCACGACGGGAGACCCCCGCTCCTACAATGAGCAGTTCTTC.

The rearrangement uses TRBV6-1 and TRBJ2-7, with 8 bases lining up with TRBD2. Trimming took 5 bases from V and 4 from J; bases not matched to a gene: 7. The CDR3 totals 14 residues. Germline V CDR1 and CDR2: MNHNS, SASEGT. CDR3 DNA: TGTGCCAGCAGTCGAACTAGCGGATATTACGAGCAGTACTTC. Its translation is CASSRTSGYYEQYF.

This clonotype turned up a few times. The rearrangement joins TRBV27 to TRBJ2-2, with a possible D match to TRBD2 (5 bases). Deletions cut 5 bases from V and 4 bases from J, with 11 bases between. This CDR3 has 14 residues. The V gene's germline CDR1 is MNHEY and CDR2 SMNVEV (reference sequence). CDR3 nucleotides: TGTGCCAGCAGTCTCATGAGGGTCACCGGGGAGCTGTTTTTT. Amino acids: CASSLMRVTGELFF.

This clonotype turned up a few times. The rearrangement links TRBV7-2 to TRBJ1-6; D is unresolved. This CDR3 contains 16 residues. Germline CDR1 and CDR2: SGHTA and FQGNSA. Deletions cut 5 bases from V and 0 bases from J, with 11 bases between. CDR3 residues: CASSIYESSYNSPLHF. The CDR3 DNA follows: TGTGCCAGCAGCATCTATGAGAGCTCCTATAATTCACCCCTCCACTTT.

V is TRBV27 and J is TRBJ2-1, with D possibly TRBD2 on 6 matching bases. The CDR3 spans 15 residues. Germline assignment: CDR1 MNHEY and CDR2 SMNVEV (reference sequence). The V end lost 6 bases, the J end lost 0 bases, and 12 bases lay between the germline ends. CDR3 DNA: TGTGCCAGCAGCCCCTGGGACTTCTCCTACAATGAGCAGTTCTTC. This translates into CASSPWDFSYNEQFF.

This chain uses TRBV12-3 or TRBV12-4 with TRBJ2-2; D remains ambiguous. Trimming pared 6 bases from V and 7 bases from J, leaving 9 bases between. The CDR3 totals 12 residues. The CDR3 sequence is CASRKSGGELFF. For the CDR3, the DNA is TGTGCCAGCAGGAAATCTGGCGGGGAGCTGTTTTTT.

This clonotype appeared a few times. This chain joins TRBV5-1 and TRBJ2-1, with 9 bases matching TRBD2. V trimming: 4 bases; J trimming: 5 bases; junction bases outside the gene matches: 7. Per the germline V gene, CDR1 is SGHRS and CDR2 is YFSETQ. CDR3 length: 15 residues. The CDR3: CASSHRLAENNEQFF. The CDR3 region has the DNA TGCGCCAGCAGCCACAGACTAGCGGAAAACAATGAGCAGTTCTTC.

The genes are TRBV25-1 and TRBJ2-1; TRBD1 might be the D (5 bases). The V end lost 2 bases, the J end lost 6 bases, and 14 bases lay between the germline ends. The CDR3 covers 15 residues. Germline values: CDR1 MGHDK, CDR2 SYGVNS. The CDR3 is CASSETLTVTNEQFF. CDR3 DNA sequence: TGTGCCAGCAGTGAAACCCTGACAGTTACCAATGAGCAGTTCTTC.

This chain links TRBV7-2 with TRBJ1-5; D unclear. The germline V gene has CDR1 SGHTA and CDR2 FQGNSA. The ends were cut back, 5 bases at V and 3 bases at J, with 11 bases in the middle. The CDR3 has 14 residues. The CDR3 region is CASSNGLINQPQHF. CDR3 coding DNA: TGTGCCAGCAGCAACGGACTGATCAATCAGCCCCAGCATTTT.

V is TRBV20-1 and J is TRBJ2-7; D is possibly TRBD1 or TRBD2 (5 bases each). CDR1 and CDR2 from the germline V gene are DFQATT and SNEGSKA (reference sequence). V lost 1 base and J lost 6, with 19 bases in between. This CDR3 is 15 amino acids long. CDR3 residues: CSARASILGVGEQYF. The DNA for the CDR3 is TGCAGTGCTAGAGCGAGCATACTAGGGGTCGGCGAGCAGTACTTC.

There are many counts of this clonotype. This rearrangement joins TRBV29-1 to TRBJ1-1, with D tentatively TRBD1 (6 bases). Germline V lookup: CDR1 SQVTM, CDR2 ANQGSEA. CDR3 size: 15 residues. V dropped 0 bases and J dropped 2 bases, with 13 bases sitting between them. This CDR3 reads CSVEDSGQINTEAFF. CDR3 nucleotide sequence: TGCAGCGTTGAAGATTCTGGACAGATTAACACTGAAGCTTTCTTT.

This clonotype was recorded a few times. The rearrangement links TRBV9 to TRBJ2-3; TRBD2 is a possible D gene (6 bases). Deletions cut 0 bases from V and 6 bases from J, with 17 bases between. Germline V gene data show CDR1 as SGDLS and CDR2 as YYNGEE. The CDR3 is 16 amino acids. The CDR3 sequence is CASSVGRGAGLDTQYF. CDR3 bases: TGTGCCAGCAGCGTAGGACGAGGAGCGGGCTTGGATACGCAGTATTTT.

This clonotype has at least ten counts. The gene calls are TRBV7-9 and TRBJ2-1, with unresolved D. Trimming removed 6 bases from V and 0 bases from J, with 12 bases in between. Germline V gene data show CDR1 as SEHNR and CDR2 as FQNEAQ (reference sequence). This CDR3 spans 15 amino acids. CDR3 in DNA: TGTGCCAGCAGTCCACTGAGGAGCTCCTACAATGAGCAGTTCTTC. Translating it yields CASSPLRSSYNEQFF.

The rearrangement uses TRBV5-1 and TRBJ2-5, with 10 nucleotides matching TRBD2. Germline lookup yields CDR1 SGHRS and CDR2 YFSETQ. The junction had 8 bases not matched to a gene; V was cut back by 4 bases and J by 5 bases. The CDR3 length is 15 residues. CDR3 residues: CASSILAGELETQYF. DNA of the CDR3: TGCGCCAGCAGCATTCTAGCGGGAGAATTGGAGACCCAGTACTTC.

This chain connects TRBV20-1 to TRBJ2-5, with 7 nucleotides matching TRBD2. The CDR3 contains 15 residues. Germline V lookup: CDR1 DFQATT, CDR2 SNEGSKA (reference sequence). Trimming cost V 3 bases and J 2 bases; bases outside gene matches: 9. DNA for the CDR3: TGCAGTGCTAGTCCTCTAGCGGCTTTACAAGAGACCCAGTACTTC. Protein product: CSASPLAALQETQYF.

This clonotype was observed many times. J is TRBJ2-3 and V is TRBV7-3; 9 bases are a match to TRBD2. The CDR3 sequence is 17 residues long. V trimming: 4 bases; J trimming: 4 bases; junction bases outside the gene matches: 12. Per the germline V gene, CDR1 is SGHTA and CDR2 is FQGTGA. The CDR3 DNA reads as TGTGCCAGCAGCTCCCTCGGGGGCGCGGGAGGGGCAGATACGCAGTATTTT. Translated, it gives CASSSLGGAGGADTQYF.

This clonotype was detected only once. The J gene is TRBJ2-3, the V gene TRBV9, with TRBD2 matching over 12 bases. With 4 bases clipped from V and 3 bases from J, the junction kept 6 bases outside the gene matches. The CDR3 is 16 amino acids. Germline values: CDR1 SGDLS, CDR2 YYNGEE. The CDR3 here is CASSSRLAGETDTQYF. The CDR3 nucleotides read TGTGCCAGCAGCTCCCGACTAGCGGGAGAAACAGATACGCAGTATTTT.

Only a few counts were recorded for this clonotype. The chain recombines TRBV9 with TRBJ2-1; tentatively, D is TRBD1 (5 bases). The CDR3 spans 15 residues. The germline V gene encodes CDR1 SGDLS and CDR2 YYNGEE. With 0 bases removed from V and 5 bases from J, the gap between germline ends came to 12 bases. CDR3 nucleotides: TGTGCCAGCAGCGTAGGGTTGGGGCAGAACAATGAGCAGTTCTTC. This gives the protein CASSVGLGQNNEQFF.

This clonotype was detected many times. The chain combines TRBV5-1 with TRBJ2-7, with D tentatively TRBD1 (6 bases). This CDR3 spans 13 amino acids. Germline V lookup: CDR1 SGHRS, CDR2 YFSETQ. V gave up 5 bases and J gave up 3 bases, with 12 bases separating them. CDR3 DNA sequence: TGCGCCAGCAGTCGAGGACAGCTCTACGAGCAGTACTTC. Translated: CASSRGQLYEQYF.

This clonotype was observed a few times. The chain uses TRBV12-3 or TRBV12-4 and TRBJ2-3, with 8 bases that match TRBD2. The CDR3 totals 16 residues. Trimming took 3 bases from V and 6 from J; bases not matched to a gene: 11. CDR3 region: CASSFPGAGGGDTQYF. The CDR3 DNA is TGTGCCAGCAGTTTCCCCGGGGCGGGAGGCGGGGATACGCAGTATTTT.

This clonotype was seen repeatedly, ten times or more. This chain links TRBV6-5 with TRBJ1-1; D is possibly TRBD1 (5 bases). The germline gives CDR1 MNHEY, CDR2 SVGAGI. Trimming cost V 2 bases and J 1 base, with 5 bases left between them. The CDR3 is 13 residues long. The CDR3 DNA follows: TGTGCCAGCAGTTACACAGGGAACACTGAAGCTTTCTTT. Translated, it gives CASSYTGNTEAFF.

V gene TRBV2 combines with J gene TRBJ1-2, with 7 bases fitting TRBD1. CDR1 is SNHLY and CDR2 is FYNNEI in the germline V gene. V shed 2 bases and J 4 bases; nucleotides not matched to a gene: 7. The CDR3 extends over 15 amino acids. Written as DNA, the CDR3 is TGTGCCAGCAGTGAATCGGGACAGCGGTTCTATGGCTACACCTTC. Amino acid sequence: CASSESGQRFYGYTF.

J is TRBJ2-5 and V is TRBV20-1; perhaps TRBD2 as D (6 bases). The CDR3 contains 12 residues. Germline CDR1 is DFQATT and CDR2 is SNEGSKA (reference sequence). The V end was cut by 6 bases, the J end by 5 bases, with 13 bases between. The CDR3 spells CSALHGGETQYF. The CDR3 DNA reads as TGCAGTGCGCTTCATGGGGGGGAGACCCAGTACTTC.